The TCR beta chain described here comes from a study of T cells after yellow fever vaccination. Points on this clonotype: The antigen is not known.

The germline gives CDR1 SGHRS, CDR2 YFSETQ. J gave up 1 base and V 4 bases, and 3 bases lay outside the gene matches. The length of the CDR3 is 14 residues. TCRdb reprocessed the 5' RACE reads with MiXCR, giving one entry per CDR3 protein. The sample lists about 310,000 distinct CDR3 sequences; roughly 3.5% were seen once. The study, taken as a whole, reports: Reappearing after the booster were most of the clones from primary vaccination (about 96% CD4, about 87% CD8).

The chain has TRBV5-1 and TRBJ2-7, with TRBD1 matching over 9 bases. The starting material was PBMCs, obtained on the day of the yellow fever booster vaccination. The clonotype was recovered from a man between 18 and 29 years old who received the YFV17D yellow fever vaccine. CDR3 protein: CASSDRGESYEQYF. The CDR3 DNA reads TGCGCCAGCAGCGACAGGGGGGAATCCTACGAGCAGTACTTC.